The 21 T cell receptor beta chains given below trace back to one sample, sequenced in a study of graft-versus-host responses after intestinal transplantation. These receptors are not linked to any known antigen. Data came from immunoSEQ multiplex PCR; TCRdb stores just in-frame clones and leaves some out. The sample shows roughly 98,000 clones, over 85% of them seen only once. This specimen consisted of unstimulated CD8+ T cells sorted from spleen or lymph node cells, obtained before transplant. These receptors came from a human donor who was the organ donor for an intestinal transplant.

The genes are TRBV5-5 and TRBJ1-2; D call uncertain. V lost 2 bases and J 3 bases, leaving 8 bases between the germline ends. The CDR3 spans 13 residues. From germline, CDR1 is SGHKS and CDR2 YYEKEE (reference sequence). CDR3 coding DNA: TGTGCCAGCAGCTTAGACGGAGACTATGGCTACACCTTC. Its protein product is CASSLDGDYGYTF.

This chain uses TRBV19 with TRBJ2-7, with a weak D call TRBD1 (5 bases). This CDR3 has 13 amino acids. V was shortened by 5 bases and J by 6 bases, with 14 bases between the two germline ends. CDR1 is LNHDA, CDR2 SQIVND, per germline (reference sequence). In nucleotides, the CDR3 is TGTGCCAGTAGTTGGGCAGGGTCTACCGAGCAGTACTTC. This sequence encodes CASSWAGSTEQYF.

This sequence joins TRBV6-6 and TRBJ2-1, with TRBD2 matching over 8 bases. There are 14 residues in the CDR3. The trim removed 6 bases at V and 8 bases at J, leaving 9 bases unmatched. CDR1 is MNHNY and CDR2 is SVGAGI in the germline V gene (reference sequence). CDR3 loop: CASRTGGRPYEQFF. CDR3 in DNA: TGTGCCAGCAGAACGGGCGGGAGGCCCTATGAGCAGTTCTTC.

The chain employs TRBV2 and TRBJ2-7, with D tentatively TRBD1 (6 bases). The germline V gene has CDR1 SNHLY and CDR2 FYNNEI. The CDR3 has 11 amino acids. V lost 3 bases and J 7 bases, leaving 7 bases between the germline ends. The chain's CDR3 is CASSDRGEQYF. The CDR3 DNA reads as TGTGCCAGCAGTGACAGGGGTGAGCAGTACTTC.

This chain connects TRBV28 to TRBJ2-1, with a possible D match to TRBD1 (6 bases). The CDR3 is 14 amino acids. The V gene's germline CDR1 is MDHEN and CDR2 SYDVKM. V was pared by 7 bases and J by 14 bases, with 24 bases between. The CDR3 protein is CASTPRPQSGEEFF. In DNA form, the CDR3 reads TGTGCCAGCACCCCAAGGCCCCAATCAGGGGAAGAGTTCTTC.

The rearrangement uses TRBV4-3 and TRBJ2-7; TRBD1 matches at 10 bases. CDR3 length: 16 amino acids. Germline V CDR1 and CDR2: LGHNA, YSLEER. Trimming at V came to 3 bases and at J to 2 bases, leaving 7 bases not matched to a gene. The CDR3 sequence is CASSHLGQGLPYEQYF. Here the CDR3 DNA reads TGCGCCAGCAGCCATTTGGGACAGGGGTTACCCTACGAGCAGTACTTC.

J is TRBJ2-5 and V is TRBV2; 14 positions match TRBD2. The trim removed 3 bases at V and 2 bases at J, leaving 11 bases unmatched. Germline CDR1 and CDR2: SNHLY and FYNNEI. The CDR3 consists of 19 residues. CDR3 sequence (DNA): TGTGCCAGCAGTGACCCGGGACTAGCGGGAGTGGTATCTCAAGAGACCCAGTACTTC. It is translated as CASSDPGLAGVVSQETQYF.

The chain recombines TRBV5-4 with TRBJ1-2; the D is unclear. V lost 0 bases and J 2 bases, leaving 5 bases between the germline ends. The CDR3 is 13 amino acids. Germline lookup yields CDR1 SGHNT and CDR2 YYREEE (reference sequence). CDR3 residues: CASSLGQNYGYTF. The CDR3 DNA follows: TGTGCCAGCAGCTTGGGGCAGAACTATGGCTACACCTTC.

The chain combines TRBV20-1 with TRBJ2-7; D perhaps matches TRBD1 (5 bases). The CDR3 totals 11 residues. Germline V gene sequence: CDR1 DFQATT, CDR2 SNEGSKA (reference sequence). Trimming pared 6 bases from V and 5 bases from J, leaving 11 bases between. The CDR3 DNA sequence: TGCAGTGCCCCGAAAGGGGACGAGCAGTACTTC. Residues: CSAPKGDEQYF.

Points on this clone: The junction departs from germline at one end; a sequencing error may be responsible. The chain employs TRBV19 and TRBJ1-2, with 7 bases that match TRBD1. The CDR3 is 11 residues long. Germline-derived CDR1 and CDR2 are LNHDA and SQIVND (reference sequence). CDR3 bases: TGTGCCAGTAGGTCTGGACAGGCCGGACACTTC. Protein sequence: CASRSGQAGHF.

V is TRBV9 and J is TRBJ2-2; 7 bases fit TRBD2. After removal of 4 bases from V and 4 bases from J, the junction contained 4 bases not matched to a gene. There are 14 residues in the CDR3. Germline V lookup: CDR1 SGDLS, CDR2 YYNGEE. The CDR3 DNA reads as TGTGCCAGCAGCTCCTGGGAGGGCACCGGGGAGCTGTTTTTT. Translation: CASSSWEGTGELFF.

The chain joins TRBV2 to TRBJ2-1; D might be TRBD2 (6 bases). The CDR3 spans 17 residues. The germline CDR1 and CDR2 sequences are SNHLY and FYNNEI. V shed 3 bases and J shed 2 bases, with 17 bases lying between them. The CDR3 here is CASSDTGETSPYNEQFF. The DNA of the CDR3 is TGTGCCAGCAGTGATACGGGGGAGACTTCCCCCTACAATGAGCAGTTCTTC.

The CDR3 DNA sequence: TGTGCCAGCTCACCGGCCCAGGGGGCGCATGGGGAGACCCAGTACTTC. Its translation is CASSPAQGAHGETQYF. V usage is TRBV18 and J usage is TRBJ2-5; 8 bases map to TRBD1. Germline lookup yields CDR1 KGHSH and CDR2 LQKENI. The CDR3 loop spans 16 amino acids. The trim removed 3 bases at V and 5 bases at J, leaving 11 bases unmatched.

V usage is TRBV4-2 and J usage is TRBJ2-1; D is uncertain. Between the trimmed V and J ends, which lost 0 bases and 9 bases, there was a span of 9 bases. Germline V gene sequence: CDR1 LGHNA, CDR2 YNFKEQ. There are 13 residues in the CDR3. CDR3 sequence (DNA): TGTGCCAGCAGCCAAGAACCCCTCGGTGAGCAGTTCTTC. Protein product: CASSQEPLGEQFF.

J is TRBJ1-1 and V is TRBV6-1; D is unresolved. This CDR3 is 12 amino acids long. V was trimmed by 6 bases and J by 0 bases, leaving 5 bases between them. Germline lookup yields CDR1 MNHNS and CDR2 SASEGT. This chain's CDR3 is CASRRLNTEAFF. CDR3 nucleotide sequence: TGTGCCAGCAGGAGATTGAACACTGAAGCTTTCTTT.

The chain employs TRBV27 and TRBJ2-1; no firm D call. The CDR3 is 13 residues long. Germline-derived CDR1 and CDR2 are MNHEY and SMNVEV (reference sequence). Trimming cost V 6 bases and J 10 bases, with 16 bases left between them. The CDR3 sequence: CASSSKTPLEQFF. DNA of the CDR3: TGTGCCAGCAGCTCCAAAACTCCCCTCGAGCAGTTCTTC.

The rearrangement joins TRBV28 to TRBJ1-5; TRBD1 is a possible D gene (5 bases). This CDR3 region has 16 residues. Looked up from germline, CDR1 is MDHEN and CDR2 is SYDVKM. Trimming shortened V by 3 bases and J by 3 bases, and 15 bases separated the two germline ends. The CDR3 reads CASSFRNRYLNQPQHF. CDR3 nucleotides: TGTGCCAGCAGTTTCAGAAACAGGTACCTCAATCAGCCCCAGCATTTT.

The chain has TRBV12-2 and TRBJ2-7; TRBD1 was called by the table and not checked on the DNA. TRBV12-2 corresponds to a pseudogene. This CDR3 is built from 16 residues. CDR3 protein: CASRRGNRGFTYEQYF. CDR3 nucleotide sequence: TGTGCAAGTCGCCGTGGGAACAGGGGGTTTACCTACGAGCAGTACTTC.

The genes are TRBV27 and TRBJ1-2, with D possibly TRBD1 on 6 matching bases. The CDR3 has 20 residues. Germline loops: CDR1 MNHEY, CDR2 SMNVEV (reference sequence). V was trimmed by 1 base and J by 4 bases, leaving 28 bases between them. The CDR3 loop is CASSLFPGPGHKTAVYGYTF. The CDR3 DNA sequence: TGTGCCAGCAGTTTATTCCCGGGGCCGGGACACAAAACGGCTGTCTATGGCTACACCTTC.

This sequence joins TRBV4-3 and TRBJ1-2; D not certain. Germline V gene data show CDR1 as LGHNA and CDR2 as YSLEER. The CDR3 loop spans 16 amino acids. Trimming took off 1 base at V and 8 bases at J, with 20 bases between the two ends. CDR3 protein: CASSQVRVESSLGYTF. DNA of the CDR3: TGCGCCAGCAGCCAAGTTCGCGTAGAGTCATCATTGGGCTACACCTTC.

V usage is TRBV28 and J usage is TRBJ2-3; TRBD1 agrees at 8 bases. This CDR3 comprises 20 residues. Germline CDR1 and CDR2: MDHEN and SYDVKM. V lost 3 bases, J lost 2 bases, and 19 bases stayed unmatched. In DNA, the CDR3 is TGTGCCAGCAGTTTTTGGGACAGGACCCCGGCGGGTGACGACACAGATACGCAGTATTTT. This encodes CASSFWDRTPAGDDTDTQYF.